These T cell receptor beta chains were read from a single sample in a study of blood T cell repertoires in COVID-19. The method was immunoSEQ multiplex PCR; TCRdb's version includes in-frame clones alone and lacks a portion of them. This table has some 250,000 clones, around 90% appearing once. The sequencing sample was made of PBMCs or T cells enriched from blood (not recorded which). The receptor set was obtained from a human donor in a cohort exposed to, infected with or recovered from COVID-19 (not recorded which). The donor label of this sample is uncertain. Both conserved end residues are part of each CDR3. Each record gives: clone size, D gene, J gene, V gene, CDR3 DNA, CDR3 protein. D genes are given only for firm matches. The size field is filled for only some rows; it gives once, few, many or a size class.

once,TRBD1,TRBJ2-1,TRBV18,TGTGCCAGCTCACCTGGGACAGGGGGGTACAATGAGCAGTTCTTC,CASSPGTGGYNEQFF
-,TRBD1,TRBJ1-2,TRBV30,TGTGCCTGGAGTACCCGGACCGGAGACAGGGATCCCCCTTACTATGGCTACACCTTC,CAWSTRTGDRDPPYYGYTF
-,-,TRBJ1-1,TRBV2,TGTGCCAGCAGTGAACTGATAGCGAACACTGAAGCTTTCTTT,CASSELIANTEAFF
once,-,TRBJ1-1,TRBV2,TGTGCCAGCAGTGTTCGTCAGGGGAATGAAGCTTTCTTT,CASSVRQGNEAFF
-,TRBD1,TRBJ1-2,TRBV3-1/TRBV3-2,TGTGCCAGCAGCAAACTACAGGGGGCGACTAGCGGCTACACCTTC,CASSKLQGATSGYTF
-,TRBD1,TRBJ2-3,TRBV9,TGTGCCAGCAGCGTAGGGGGACAGGGTACAGATACGCAGTATTTT,CASSVGGQGTDTQYF
-,TRBD1,TRBJ2-1,TRBV6-4,TGTGCCAGCAGTGCCTCCCAGGGACAGGGTGTTATCCGTGAGCAGTTCTTC,CASSASQGQGVIREQFF
-,-,TRBJ1-5,TRBV24-1,TGTGCCACCAGTGATTCGGAGGGAAGGAGTAGCAATCAGCCCCAGCATTTT,CATSDSEGRSSNQPQHF
-,-,TRBJ2-3,TRBV25-1,TGTGCCAGCACCCTATCGAGCGGAACAGATACGCAGTATTTT,CASTLSSGTDTQYF
-,-,TRBJ1-3,TRBV6-5,TGTGCCAGCAGTTTGCGGGGGCTGACTGGAAACACCATATATTTT,CASSLRGLTGNTIYF
-,TRBD1,TRBJ1-1,TRBV18,TGTGCCAGCTCACCGCCGGGACAGGGGCCGGGAATGAACACTGAAGCTTTCTTT,CASSPPGQGPGMNTEAFF
-,TRBD2,TRBJ2-1,TRBV6-5,TGTGCCAGCAGTTACTCGGGCGGGGGGGTCAATGAGCAGTTCTTC,CASSYSGGGVNEQFF
-,-,TRBJ1-1,TRBV3-1/TRBV3-2,TGTGCCAGCAGCCAAAAAGGGGACACTGAAGCTTTCTTT,CASSQKGDTEAFF
-,TRBD1,TRBJ1-6,TRBV9,TGTGCCAGCAGCGCCGGACAGGGGAAGGATTCACCCCTCCACTTT,CASSAGQGKDSPLHF
once,TRBD1,TRBJ1-4,TRBV7-9,TGTGCCAGCAGCGGGACAGTGGACGGAAAACTGTTTTTT,CASSGTVDGKLFF
-,-,TRBJ2-7,TRBV7-6,TGTGCCAGCAGCTTACTTCGGGATCCTCCCTACGAGCAGTACTTC,CASSLLRDPPYEQYF
once,TRBD1,TRBJ1-2,TRBV19,TGTGCCAGTAGTATACCTCCGGACAGGGGGTATGGCTACACCTTC,CASSIPPDRGYGYTF
once,TRBD1,TRBJ1-3,TRBV19,TGTGCCAGTAGTAGGACAGGGTTATGGAACTCTGGAAACACCATATATTTT,CASSRTGLWNSGNTIYF
-,-,TRBJ2-7,TRBV5-4,TGTGCCAGCAGCTTGGAGGCAGGGGACGAGCAGTACTTC,CASSLEAGDEQYF
-,TRBD1,TRBJ1-1,TRBV6-5,TGTGCCAGCCGGAGGACAGGGACGAACACTGAAGCTTTCTTT,CASRRTGTNTEAFF
-,TRBD1,TRBJ1-3,TRBV27,TGTGCCAGCAGCCGGACAGGGTCGGGAAACACCATATATTTT,CASSRTGSGNTIYF
-,TRBD2,TRBJ2-3,TRBV6-4,TGTGCCAGCAGTGACGCGGGGGGGACAGATACGCAGTATTTT,CASSDAGGTDTQYF
-,TRBD1,TRBJ2-1,TRBV6-1,TGTGCCAGCAGTGAGACAGGGTACAATGAGCAGTTCTTC,CASSETGYNEQFF
-,TRBD1,TRBJ2-3,TRBV6-5,TGTGCCAGCAGGGGGACAGGGGTAAGGGATACGCAGTATTTT,CASRGTGVRDTQYF
once,TRBD1,TRBJ1-4,TRBV19,TGTGCCAGTAGTAGGGGACAGGGGTATGAAAAACTGTTTTTT,CASSRGQGYEKLFF
-,-,TRBJ2-5,TRBV29-1,TGCAGTACCTTTTGGAGGGGAGAGACCCAGTACTTC,CSTFWRGETQYF
-,TRBD1,TRBJ2-1,TRBV24-1,TGTGCCACCAGTGATTCAAGGACAGGCGTAAATGAGCAGTTCTTC,CATSDSRTGVNEQFF
-,-,TRBJ1-3,TRBV29-1,TGCAGCGTTGTAATCCTTTCGGGAGGTAGCCGTAAGGACACCATATATTTT,CSVVILSGGSRKDTIYF
once,TRBD1,TRBJ2-7,TRBV5-6,TGTGCCAGCAGCCCACAGACAGGGATCCCCTACGAGCAGTACTTC,CASSPQTGIPYEQYF
-,TRBD2,TRBJ2-7,TRBV3-1/TRBV3-2,TGTGCCAGCAGCCAAGAGGGGAGGGTGGGTTACGAGCAGTACTTC,CASSQEGRVGYEQYF
-,TRBD2,TRBJ2-5,TRBV19,TGTGCCAGTAGTTCCTGGGAGGGCTGGGGGACCCAGTACTTC,CASSSWEGWGTQYF
few,-,TRBJ1-3,TRBV19,TGTGCCAGTAGCGCAGGGAAGGCGGAAAACACCATATATTTT,CASSAGKAENTIYF
-,-,TRBJ2-2,TRBV4-2,TGTGCCAGCAGCCTCCGGACAGATCCTACGAACACCGGGGAGCTGTTTTTT,CASSLRTDPTNTGELFF
-,-,TRBJ2-2,TRBV4-1,TGCGCCAGCAGCCAAGATCCTGCTAGGAGTTACACCGGGGAGCTGTTTTTT,CASSQDPARSYTGELFF
-,TRBD2,TRBJ2-1,TRBV27,TGTGCCAGCAAACTAGCGGGGGGGTACAATGAGCAGTTCTTC,CASKLAGGYNEQFF
-,-,TRBJ1-2,TRBV7-9,TGTGCCAGCAGCTTAGCGCGCAACTATGGCTACACCTTC,CASSLARNYGYTF
-,TRBD1,TRBJ2-7,TRBV7-6,TGTGCCAGCAGCCCTGCCCCGGGACAGAGCTCCTACGAGCAGTACTTC,CASSPAPGQSSYEQYF
-,TRBD2,TRBJ2-7,TRBV20-1,TGCAGTGCTAGTTTGGCTAGCGGGGGGGCTTACGAGCAGTACTTC,CSASLASGGAYEQYF
-,-,TRBJ1-2,TRBV5-6,TGTGCCAGCAGCTTGGCAGGGGCCCAGCGGGGCTACACCTTC,CASSLAGAQRGYTF
-,-,TRBJ2-3,TRBV7-2,TGTGCCAGCAGCTTAGCGCAAAGTTGGCTAGTAACAGATACGCAGTATTTT,CASSLAQSWLVTDTQYF